A selection of T cell receptor beta chains follows, all from one sample in a study of T cells in localized non-small cell lung cancer. Only in-frame clones appear in the TCRdb table, and some are missing; sequencing was by immunoSEQ multiplex PCR. Of 2,500 to 3,500 clones listed, 25% to 30% are singletons. The sample consisted of lung tumor tissue, taken before any cancer treatment. These receptors all stem from a woman aged 35-75 years with stage I squamous cell lung carcinoma. Each CDR3 is given with its conserved first and last residue. The D gene is left open where the match is weak. Where a row states a size, it is once, few, many or the class of an expanded clone; other rows omit it.

cdr3_aa: CASSYSRLAGGFYEQYF
cdr3_nt: TGTGCCAGCAGTTACTCACGACTAGCGGGGGGTTTCTACGAGCAGTACTTC
clone_size: few
j_call: TRBJ2-7
v_call: TRBV6-8
d_call: TRBD2

cdr3_aa: CASSEAQKTGGEAFF
cdr3_nt: TGTGCCAGCAGTGAAGCGCAAAAGACAGGGGGTGAAGCTTTCTTT
clone_size: few
j_call: TRBJ1-1
v_call: TRBV9
d_call: TRBD1

cdr3_aa: CASSPSGGRYEQYF
cdr3_nt: TGTGCCAGCAGTCCCTCAGGGGGAAGATACGAGCAGTACTTC
clone_size: few
j_call: TRBJ2-7
v_call: TRBV28
d_call: TRBD1

cdr3_aa: CASSLEGLPRGYTF
cdr3_nt: TGTGCCAGCAGCCTGGAAGGACTTCCCCGGGGCTACACCTTC
clone_size: -
j_call: TRBJ1-2
v_call: TRBV11-3
d_call: -

cdr3_aa: CASSGVGGLNTGELFF
cdr3_nt: TGTGCCAGCAGCGGGGTTGGGGGGCTGAACACCGGGGAGCTGTTTTTT
clone_size: -
j_call: TRBJ2-2
v_call: TRBV7-6
d_call: -

cdr3_aa: CASSLVVGGVDEQFF
cdr3_nt: TGTGCCAGCAGCTTGGTGGTCGGAGGGGTCGATGAGCAGTTCTTC
clone_size: few
j_call: TRBJ2-1
v_call: TRBV11-3
d_call: -

cdr3_aa: CASSYQAGEEETQYF
cdr3_nt: TGTGCCAGCAGCTACCAAGCGGGGGAGGAAGAGACCCAGTACTTC
clone_size: few
j_call: TRBJ2-5
v_call: TRBV11-3
d_call: TRBD2

cdr3_aa: CASSVVGRSSYNEQFF
cdr3_nt: TGTGCCAGCAGCGTAGTGGGCAGGAGCTCCTACAATGAGCAGTTCTTC
clone_size: medium-sized
j_call: TRBJ2-1
v_call: TRBV9
d_call: -

cdr3_aa: CASSLDRGKPQHF
cdr3_nt: TGCGCCAGCAGCCTGGACAGGGGAAAGCCCCAGCATTTT
clone_size: -
j_call: TRBJ1-5
v_call: TRBV4-1
d_call: TRBD1

cdr3_aa: CATSRALADSGNTIYF
cdr3_nt: TGTGCCACCAGCAGAGCTCTCGCAGACTCTGGAAACACCATATATTTT
clone_size: few
j_call: TRBJ1-3
v_call: TRBV15
d_call: -

cdr3_aa: CATTTGTGTNYGYTF
cdr3_nt: TGTGCCACCACGACTGGGACAGGGACCAACTATGGCTACACCTTC
clone_size: few
j_call: TRBJ1-2
v_call: TRBV6-8
d_call: TRBD1

cdr3_aa: CASTSSLGYEQYF
cdr3_nt: TGTGCCAGCACCTCGTCACTGGGCTACGAGCAGTACTTC
clone_size: -
j_call: TRBJ2-7
v_call: TRBV6-8
d_call: -

cdr3_aa: CASSLRTVAGSPLHF
cdr3_nt: TGCGCCAGCAGCTTGAGGACCGTGGCTGGGTCACCCCTCCACTTT
clone_size: few
j_call: TRBJ1-6
v_call: TRBV5-1
d_call: -

cdr3_aa: CASSPPTGLDEQYF
cdr3_nt: TGTGCCAGCTCACCACCGACAGGTCTCGACGAGCAGTACTTC
clone_size: few
j_call: TRBJ2-7
v_call: TRBV18
d_call: -

cdr3_aa: CAWRVDEGGELFF
cdr3_nt: TGTGCCTGGAGGGTTGACGAGGGCGGGGAGCTGTTTTTT
clone_size: -
j_call: TRBJ2-2
v_call: TRBV30
d_call: -

cdr3_aa: CATSRAWTGNQPQHF
cdr3_nt: TGTGCCACCAGCAGGGCTTGGACAGGGAATCAGCCCCAGCATTTT
clone_size: -
j_call: TRBJ1-5
v_call: TRBV15
d_call: TRBD1

cdr3_aa: CAWSRGATSGSKEQYF
cdr3_nt: TGTGCCTGGAGTCGAGGGGCGACTAGCGGGAGTAAAGAGCAGTACTTC
clone_size: -
j_call: TRBJ2-7
v_call: TRBV30
d_call: TRBD2

cdr3_aa: CASKTDRVVHNEQFF
cdr3_nt: TGTGCCAGCAAAACGGACAGGGTGGTCCACAATGAGCAGTTCTTC
clone_size: -
j_call: TRBJ2-1
v_call: TRBV28
d_call: TRBD1

cdr3_aa: CASSRSRTDNEQFF
cdr3_nt: TGTGCCAGCAGCCGCTCGCGGACAGACAATGAGCAGTTCTTC
clone_size: -
j_call: TRBJ2-1
v_call: TRBV11-3
d_call: -

cdr3_aa: CASGLAPDGSPSTDTQYF
cdr3_nt: TGTGCTAGTGGTTTGGCCCCGGACGGATCCCCTAGCACAGATACGCAGTATTTT
clone_size: -
j_call: TRBJ2-3
v_call: TRBV12-5
d_call: -

cdr3_aa: CASLDGDYGYTF
cdr3_nt: TGTGCCAGCCTGGACGGAGACTATGGCTACACCTTC
clone_size: few
j_call: TRBJ1-2
v_call: TRBV6-8
d_call: -

cdr3_aa: CASSLSSGTTYEQYF
cdr3_nt: TGTGCCAGCAGCTTGTCTAGCGGGACAACTTACGAGCAGTACTTC
clone_size: few
j_call: TRBJ2-7
v_call: TRBV7-4
d_call: TRBD2

cdr3_aa: CASTRIGQPNTEAFF
cdr3_nt: TGTGCCAGCACCCGGATCGGGCAACCGAACACTGAAGCTTTCTTT
clone_size: few
j_call: TRBJ1-1
v_call: TRBV28
d_call: -

cdr3_aa: CASSLAGGLQETQYF
cdr3_nt: TGTGCCAGCTCATTAGCGGGGGGGCTTCAAGAGACCCAGTACTTC
clone_size: -
j_call: TRBJ2-5
v_call: TRBV28
d_call: TRBD2

cdr3_aa: CASSFSTGLANYGYTF
cdr3_nt: TGTGCCAGCAGCTTTTCGACAGGACTAGCTAACTATGGCTACACCTTC
clone_size: few
j_call: TRBJ1-2
v_call: TRBV11-3
d_call: -

cdr3_aa: CASSPPTPTDTCADTQYF
cdr3_nt: TGTGCCAGCTCACCTCCAACCCCTACAGACACCTGCGCAGATACGCAGTATTTT
clone_size: -
j_call: TRBJ2-3
v_call: TRBV18
d_call: -

cdr3_aa: CASSLATSTYNEQFF
cdr3_nt: TGCGCCAGCAGCTTGGCGACCAGTACCTACAATGAGCAGTTCTTC
clone_size: -
j_call: TRBJ2-1
v_call: TRBV5-1
d_call: -